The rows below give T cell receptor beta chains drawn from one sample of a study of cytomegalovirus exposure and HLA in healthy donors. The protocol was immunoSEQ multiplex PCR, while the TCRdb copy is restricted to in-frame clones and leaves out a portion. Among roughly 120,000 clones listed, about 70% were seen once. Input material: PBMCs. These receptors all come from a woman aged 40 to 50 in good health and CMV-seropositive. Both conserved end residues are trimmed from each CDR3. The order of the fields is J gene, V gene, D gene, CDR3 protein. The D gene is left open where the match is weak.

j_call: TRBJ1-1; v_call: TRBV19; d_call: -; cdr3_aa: ASSLQGLQAF
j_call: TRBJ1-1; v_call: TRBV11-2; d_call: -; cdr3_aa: ASSSRPGGPGGAEAF
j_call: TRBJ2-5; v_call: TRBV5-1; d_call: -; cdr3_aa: ASSFGQIGETQY
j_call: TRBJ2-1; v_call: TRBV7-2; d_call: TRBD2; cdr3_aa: ATQGQESGRALYNEQF
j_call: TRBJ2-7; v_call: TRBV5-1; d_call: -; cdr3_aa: ASSLVGDNSYEQY
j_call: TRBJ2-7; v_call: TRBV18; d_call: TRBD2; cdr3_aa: ASSPQKELAARKQY
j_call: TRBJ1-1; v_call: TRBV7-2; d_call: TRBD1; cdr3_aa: ASSSRQGIRNTEAF
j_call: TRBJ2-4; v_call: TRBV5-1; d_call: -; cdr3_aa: ASSLVGEDIQY
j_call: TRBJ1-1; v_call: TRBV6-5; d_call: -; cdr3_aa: ASSRHTGNTEAF
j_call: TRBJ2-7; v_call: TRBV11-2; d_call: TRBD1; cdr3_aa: ASSLEFGQGGFGEQY
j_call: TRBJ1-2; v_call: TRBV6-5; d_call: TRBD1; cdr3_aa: ASSGNRGTSLGYT
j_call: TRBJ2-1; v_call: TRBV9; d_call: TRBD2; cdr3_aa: ASSDRPSGRAAL
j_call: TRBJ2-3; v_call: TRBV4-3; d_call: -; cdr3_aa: ASSQEVLLPTDTQY
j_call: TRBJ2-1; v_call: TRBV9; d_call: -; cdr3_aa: ASSVGSGAYNEQF
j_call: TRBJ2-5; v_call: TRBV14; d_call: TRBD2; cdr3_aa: ASSQRLAGGRKETQY
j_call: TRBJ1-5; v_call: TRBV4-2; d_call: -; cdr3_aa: ASSQDPEQPQH
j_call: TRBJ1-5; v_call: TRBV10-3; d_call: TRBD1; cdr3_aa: AISAETGSSSNQPQH
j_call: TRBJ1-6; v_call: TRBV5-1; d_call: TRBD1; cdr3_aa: ASSSKTGNNSPLH
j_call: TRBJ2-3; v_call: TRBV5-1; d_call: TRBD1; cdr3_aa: ASSGQGAVDTQY
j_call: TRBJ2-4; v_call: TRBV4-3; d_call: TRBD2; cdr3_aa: ASSQVAGIENIQY
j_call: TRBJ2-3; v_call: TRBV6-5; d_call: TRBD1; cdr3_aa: ASSYSGQGADTQY
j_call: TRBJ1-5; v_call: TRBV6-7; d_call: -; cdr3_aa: ASSYKHYSNQPQH
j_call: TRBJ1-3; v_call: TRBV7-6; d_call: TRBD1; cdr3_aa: ASSVGQGNTIY
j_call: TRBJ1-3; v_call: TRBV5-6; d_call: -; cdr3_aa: ASSLWAHSGNTIY
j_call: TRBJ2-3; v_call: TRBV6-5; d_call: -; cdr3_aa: ATKRGGGTDTQY
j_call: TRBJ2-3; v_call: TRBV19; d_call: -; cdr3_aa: ASSFLKGFTDTQY
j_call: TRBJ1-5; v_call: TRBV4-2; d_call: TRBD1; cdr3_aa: ASSQTGGRSNQPQH
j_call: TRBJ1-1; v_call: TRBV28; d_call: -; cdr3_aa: ASNTPQGANTEAF
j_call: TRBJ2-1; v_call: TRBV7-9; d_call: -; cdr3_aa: ASSFSVRRSEQF
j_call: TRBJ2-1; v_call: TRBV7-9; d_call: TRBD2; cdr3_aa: ANSLAGGRWNEQF
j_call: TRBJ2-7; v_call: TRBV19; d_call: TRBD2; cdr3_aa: ASSITGGPYEQY
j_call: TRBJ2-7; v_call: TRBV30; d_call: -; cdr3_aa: AWREGGGSYEQY
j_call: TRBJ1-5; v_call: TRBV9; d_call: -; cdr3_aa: ASSRTHRSVNQPQH
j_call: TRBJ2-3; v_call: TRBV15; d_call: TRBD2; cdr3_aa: ATSRSSGYTDTQY
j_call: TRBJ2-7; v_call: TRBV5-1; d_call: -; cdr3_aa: ASSSLYEQY
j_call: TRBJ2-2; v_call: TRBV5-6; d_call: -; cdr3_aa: ATYSGATNTGELF
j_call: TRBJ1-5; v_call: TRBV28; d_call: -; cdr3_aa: ASSLSRAGNQPQH
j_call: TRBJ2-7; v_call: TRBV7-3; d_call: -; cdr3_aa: ASSPLVGSGEQY
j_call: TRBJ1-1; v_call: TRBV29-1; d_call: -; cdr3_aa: SVSGLGTEAF
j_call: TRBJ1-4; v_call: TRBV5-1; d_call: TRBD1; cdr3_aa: ASSPGQAIGKLF
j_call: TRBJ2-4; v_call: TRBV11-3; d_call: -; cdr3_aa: ASSLGASKKNIQY
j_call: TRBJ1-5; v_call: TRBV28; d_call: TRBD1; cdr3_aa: ASSFWTGGASNQPQH
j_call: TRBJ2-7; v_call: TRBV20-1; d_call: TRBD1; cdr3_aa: RVTGGNEQY
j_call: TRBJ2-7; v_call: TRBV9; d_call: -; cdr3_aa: ASSKSWASYEQY
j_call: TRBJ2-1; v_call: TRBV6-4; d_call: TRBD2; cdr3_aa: ASSDSTSGDYNEQF
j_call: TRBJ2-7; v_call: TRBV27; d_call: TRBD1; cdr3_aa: ASGTAFSYEQY
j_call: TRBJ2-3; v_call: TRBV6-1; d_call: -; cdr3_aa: ASLLLPSPTDTQY
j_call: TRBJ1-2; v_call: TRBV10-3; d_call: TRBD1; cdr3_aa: AIRDRDRGDGYT
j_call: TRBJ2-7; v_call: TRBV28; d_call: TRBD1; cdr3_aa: ASGRGQGSHEQY
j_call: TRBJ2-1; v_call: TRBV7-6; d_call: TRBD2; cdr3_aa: ASSNAGGRGEQF
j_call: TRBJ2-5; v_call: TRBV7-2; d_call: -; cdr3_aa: ASRSGAETQY
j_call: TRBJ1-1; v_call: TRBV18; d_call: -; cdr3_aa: ASSPPLGVTEAF
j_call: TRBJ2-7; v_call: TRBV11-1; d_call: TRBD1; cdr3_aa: ASSPRTGNYEQY
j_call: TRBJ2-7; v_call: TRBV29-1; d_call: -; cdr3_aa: SVEVLSYEQY
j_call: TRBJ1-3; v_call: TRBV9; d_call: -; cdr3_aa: ASSVEQGLGNTIY